This TCR beta chain was sequenced during a study of T cell repertoires in cytomegalovirus infection. This clonotype was counted between two and nine times. Per germline, CDR1 LNHNV and CDR2 YYDKDF (reference sequence). The V segment lost 1 base and the J segment 0 bases; nucleotides outside the gene matches: 5. The CDR3 is 17 amino acids. TCRdb re-called the reads with MiXCR, one entry per CDR3 protein. The sample yields just under 300,000 distinct CDR3 sequences, about a tenth seen once. The chain uses TRBV15 and TRBJ2-5; TRBD2 matches 10 bases. This receptor was taken from a human donor in good health (CMV status not recorded). Some clones in this sample may be carry-over from other donors' samples. Sequencing input: PBMCs. CDR3: CATSRGRLAGDQETQYF. Here the CDR3 DNA reads TGTGCCACCAGCAGAGGTCGCCTAGCGGGGGACCAAGAGACCCAGTACTTC.